What follows are 2 T cell receptor beta chains derived from one specimen sequenced in a study of type 1 and type 2 diabetes patients. PCR was run on genomic DNA. Amplification of the beta chain CDR3 used 30 forward and 13 reverse multiplex primers. TCRdb redid the calling of the multiplex PCR reads with MiXCR, one entry per CDR3 protein. This sample has under 300,000 distinct CDR3 sequences, with 47% found just once. Sequenced material: peripheral blood mononuclear cells (PBMCs). These TCRs come from a man younger than 35 with type 2 diabetes.

This clonotype was seen only a few times. The chain is built from TRBV7-4 and TRBJ2-7; D gene unclear. The CDR3 runs to 16 residues. The germline V gene encodes CDR1 SGHVT and CDR2 SQSDAQ. V dropped 1 base and J dropped 2 bases, with 15 bases sitting between them. As DNA, the CDR3 is TGTGCCAGCAGCTTAGGGTCTCAAGGAAGGACCTACGAGCAGTACTTC. Protein sequence: CASSLGSQGRTYEQYF. The variable domain in full, completed from reference TRBV7-4 and TRBJ2-7, reads GAGVSQSPRYKVAKRGRDVALRCDSISGHVTLYWYRQTLGQGSEVLTYSQSDAQRDKSGRPSGRFSAERPERSVSTLKIQRTEQGDSAVYLCASSLGSQGRTYEQYFGPGTRLTVT.

The chain links TRBV12-3 or TRBV12-4 to TRBJ2-7; the D is unclear. This CDR3 region has 13 residues. Trimming pared 3 bases from V and 4 bases from J, leaving 10 bases between. CDR3 amino acids: CASSFSAQYEQYF. For the CDR3, the DNA is TGTGCCAGCAGTTTTTCTGCGCAGTACGAGCAGTACTTC.